This entry is about one TCR beta chain. Its antigen is undetermined. One end of the junction varies from germline; a read error may be responsible. There are 16 residues in the CDR3. Per germline, CDR1 SGHRS and CDR2 YFSETQ. The data derive from a study of blood T cells in healthy people across ages. PCR was performed a second time for about 7 to 12 cycles using a sample-barcoded 5' primer and a J-beta primer mix. Through a template-switch adaptor with 12 random nucleotides, each cDNA molecule received a tag. TCRdb re-analysed the 5' RACE reads in MiXCR, keeping a single row per CDR3 protein. The sample contains 1.5 million to 2 million distinct CDR3 sequences, under 30% of which appear only once. Study-wide points: A strong correlation between TCR beta diversity and naive T cell percentage was seen. Donor CMV status was unknown, possibly confounding expanded clonotype changes.

The source material was blood. This clonotype was obtained from a woman between 25 and 40 years old in good health. The gene calls are TRBV5-1 and TRBJ2-1; D is perhaps TRBD2 (6 bases). The CDR3 protein is CANSLTASEAYNEQFF. The CDR3 DNA follows: TGCGCCAACAGCTTGACAGCTAGCGAGGCTTACAATGAGCAGTTCTTC.